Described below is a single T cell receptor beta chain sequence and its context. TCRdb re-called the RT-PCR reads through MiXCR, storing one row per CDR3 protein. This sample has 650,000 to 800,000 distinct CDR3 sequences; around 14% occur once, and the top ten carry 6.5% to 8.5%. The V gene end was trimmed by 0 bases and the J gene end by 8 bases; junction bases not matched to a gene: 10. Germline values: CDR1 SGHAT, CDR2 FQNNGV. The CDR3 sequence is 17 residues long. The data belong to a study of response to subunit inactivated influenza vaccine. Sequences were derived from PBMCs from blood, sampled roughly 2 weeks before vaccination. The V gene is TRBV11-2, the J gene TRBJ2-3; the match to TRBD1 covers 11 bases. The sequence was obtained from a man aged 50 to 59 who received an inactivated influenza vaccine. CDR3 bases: TGTGCCAGCAGCTTAGACCCCGGACAGGGGGCCTCAGGTACGCAGTATTTT. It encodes CASSLDPGQGASGTQYF. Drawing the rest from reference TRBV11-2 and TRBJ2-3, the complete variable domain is EAGVAQSPRYKIIEKRQSVAFWCNPISGHATLYWYQQILGQGPKLLIQFQNNGVVDDSQLPKDRFSAERLKGVDSTLKIQPAKLEDSAVYLCASSLDPGQGASGTQYFGPGTRLTVL.